This TCR beta chain was recorded in a study of post-analysis software for immune sequencing data. Study summary: Clinical courses comprised relapsing-remitting, secondary progressive and progressive-relapsing multiple sclerosis. Whole-study results and caveats: In patients, roughly 5 TRBV segments were more frequent than in controls, with TRBV5-6, TRBV5-1 and TRBV20-1 among them. The study found significantly lower normalized Chao1 diversity in multiple sclerosis patients than in controls. Same-batch samples co-clustered strongly by F measure.

The CDR3 is 15 amino acids. V was cut by 1 base and J by 4 bases, with 16 bases left in between. CDR1 and CDR2 from the germline V gene are SQVTM and ANQGSEA. With respect to this clonotype: Antigen specificity is unknown. A read error is possible here, since a much larger clone lies one base away.

Unique molecular identifiers were carried by the TCR beta cDNA libraries. Yield was approximately 500,000 cDNA molecules from roughly 0.93 to 9.6 million T cells. Each CDR3 protein gets one entry after TCRdb re-called the PCR reads with MiXCR. Of 380,000 or so distinct CDR3 sequences in the sample, about a third are singletons; the top ten hold 13%. Sample: blood. The rearrangement links TRBV29-1 to TRBJ1-2, with a tentative D call TRBD1 (5 bases). The clonotype comes from a girl aged 10 to 17 with multiple sclerosis. This chain's CDR3 is CSVEGGIDSPYGYTF. The DNA for the CDR3 is TGCAGCGTTGAAGGGGGGATTGACAGTCCCTATGGCTACACCTTC.